This entry is about one TCR beta chain. This clonotype was detected ten times or more. Its antigen remains unidentified. Per-base qualities were not stored, and no clone one base away is much larger. TCR alpha and beta CDR3 regions were amplified with the iRepertoire nested amplicon-rescue multiplex PCR (arm-PCR) platform from RNA. The input for one-step reverse transcription and amplification was about 95-450 ng of either tissue mRNA or PBMC total RNA. Following bead purification, Illumina adapters were added by a secondary multiplex PCR, and libraries between 200 and 400 bp were gel-purified. The libraries contained internal 6-nucleotide barcodes that were used for demultiplexing. The libraries were sequenced on an Illumina MiSeq using 2x220 or 2x250 nucleotide paired-end reads. The original methods were these. Paired reads were merged with FLASH 1.2.11 and aligned to the GRCh37 human genome with BWA-MEM before extracting TRA and TRB reads. For V and J assignment, an IMGT-derived reference of cassette sequences and CDR3 motifs that included pseudogenes was used. Three-frame translation of reads was performed, and productive CDR3s were defined as those with a C...FGXG motif and no stop codons. Unique combinations of V-J cassette pair and CDR3 amino acid sequence were defined as clonotypes. Reads were filtered by Hamming distance, thresholded by each sample's sequence error rate in mapped regions. TCRdb passed the public sequencing reads through fastp at Q25 and MiXCR, retaining productive beta sequences. Each entry merges the rows of one CDR3 protein and shows their most common DNA and genes. None of the V and J calls come from the authors' own analysis; TCRdb made them. The sample table lists 40,000 or so distinct CDR3 sequences, around 20% of them with a count of one. 5% to 6.5% of the sample is in the top ten clones.

Based on the germline V gene, the CDR1 and CDR2 sequences are SQVTM and ANQGSEA. Trimming takes 1 base from V and 8 bases from J, and the germline ends sit 14 bases apart. The CDR3 goes from the cysteine to the phenylalanine over 13 residues. The only DNA kept is the CDR3, 39 bases in frame from the first base. This sample is part of a study of glioma-infiltrating T cells (dated by TCRdb to the mid-2010s). Describing the broader study: TCR alpha- and beta-chain repertoires were sequenced from glioma tissue, non-neoplastic brain tissue and matched peripheral blood mononuclear cells. The paired cohort comprised three low-grade glioma patients, under 10 primary glioblastoma patients and three non-glioma patients contributing non-neoplastic brain tissue. To measure how far tissue and blood T-cell populations diverged, each tissue-infiltrating repertoire was compared against the peripheral blood repertoire of the same patient.

General findings and caveats noted by the study authors: Very few CDR3 sequences were shared between tissue and blood, attributed to high CDR3 diversity and limited sampling. Group comparisons were based on small numbers of patients: three non-neoplastic, three low-grade glioma and several glioblastoma patients. VJ-independent divergence between tissue and blood was lower than expected in non-neoplastic patients but higher than expected in all gliomas, particularly low-grade gliomas.

The sequence came from a human donor with low-grade glioma or glioblastoma, undergoing nonglioma brain surgery, or in good health (not recorded which). The sample consisted of glioma tissue, nonneoplastic brain tissue, or PBMCs (not recorded which). The rearranged chain carries TRBV29-1 and TRBJ1-1, with an unclear D gene assignment. The CDR3 region has the sequence CSVEGKHSGEAFF. Here is the DNA: TGCAGCGTTGAAGGGAAACACAGCGGGGAAGCTTTCTTT.